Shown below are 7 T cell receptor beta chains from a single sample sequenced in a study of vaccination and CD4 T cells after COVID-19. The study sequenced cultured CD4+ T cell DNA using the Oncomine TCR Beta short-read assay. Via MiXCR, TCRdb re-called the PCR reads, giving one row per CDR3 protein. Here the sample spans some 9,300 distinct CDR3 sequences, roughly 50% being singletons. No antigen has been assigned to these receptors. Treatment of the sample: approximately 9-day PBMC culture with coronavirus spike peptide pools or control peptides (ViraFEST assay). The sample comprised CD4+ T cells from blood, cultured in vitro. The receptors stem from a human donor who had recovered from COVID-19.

Here the CDR3 DNA reads TGTGCCAGCGGGTACTACGAGCAGTACTTC. Protein product: CASGYYEQYF. V usage is TRBV28 and J usage is TRBJ2-7; D not resolved. Trimming removed 8 bases at V and 3 bases at J, with 5 bases between. Germline CDR1 is MDHEN and CDR2 is SYDVKM. The CDR3 consists of 10 residues.

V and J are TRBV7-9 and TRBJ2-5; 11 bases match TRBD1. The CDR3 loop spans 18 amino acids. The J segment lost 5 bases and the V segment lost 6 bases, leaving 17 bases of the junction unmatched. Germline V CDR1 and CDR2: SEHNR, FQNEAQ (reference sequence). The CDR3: CASRPRLRDRGRWETQYF. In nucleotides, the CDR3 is TGTGCCAGCAGACCCCGCCTCCGGGACAGGGGGAGGTGGGAGACCCAGTACTTC. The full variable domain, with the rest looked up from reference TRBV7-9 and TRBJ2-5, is DTGVSQNPRHKITKRGQNVTFRCDPISEHNRLYWYRQTLGQGPEFLTYFQNEAQLEKSRLLSDRFSAERPKGSFSTLEIQRTEQGDSAMYLCASRPRLRDRGRWETQYFGPGTRLLVL.

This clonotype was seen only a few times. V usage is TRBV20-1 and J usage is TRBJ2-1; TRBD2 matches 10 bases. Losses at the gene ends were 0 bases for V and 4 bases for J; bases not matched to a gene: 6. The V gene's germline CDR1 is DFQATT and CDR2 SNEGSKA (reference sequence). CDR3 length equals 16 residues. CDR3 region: CSARDPASGSYNEQFF. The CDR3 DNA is TGCAGTGCTAGAGATCCCGCTAGCGGGAGTTACAATGAGCAGTTCTTC.

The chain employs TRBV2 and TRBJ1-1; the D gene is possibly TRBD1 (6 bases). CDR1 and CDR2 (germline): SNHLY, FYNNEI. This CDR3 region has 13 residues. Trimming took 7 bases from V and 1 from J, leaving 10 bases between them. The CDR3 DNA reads TGTGCCAGCAAGAACAGGGCGAACACTGAAGCTTTCTTT. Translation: CASKNRANTEAFF.

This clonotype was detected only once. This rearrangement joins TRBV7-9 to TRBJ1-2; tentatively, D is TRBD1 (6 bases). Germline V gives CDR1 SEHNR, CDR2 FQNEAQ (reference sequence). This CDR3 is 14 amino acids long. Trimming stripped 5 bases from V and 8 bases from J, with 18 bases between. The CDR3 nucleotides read TGTGCCAGCAGCCCGACTCGGGGGCTGGGGGGCTACACCTTC. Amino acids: CASSPTRGLGGYTF.

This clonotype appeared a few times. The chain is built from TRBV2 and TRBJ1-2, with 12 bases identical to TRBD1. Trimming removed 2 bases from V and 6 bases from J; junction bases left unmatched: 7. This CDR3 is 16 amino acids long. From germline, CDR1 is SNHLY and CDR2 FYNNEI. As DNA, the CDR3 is TGTGCCAGCAGTGAATGGGGACAGGGGGCCGGGGATGGCTACACCTTC. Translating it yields CASSEWGQGAGDGYTF.

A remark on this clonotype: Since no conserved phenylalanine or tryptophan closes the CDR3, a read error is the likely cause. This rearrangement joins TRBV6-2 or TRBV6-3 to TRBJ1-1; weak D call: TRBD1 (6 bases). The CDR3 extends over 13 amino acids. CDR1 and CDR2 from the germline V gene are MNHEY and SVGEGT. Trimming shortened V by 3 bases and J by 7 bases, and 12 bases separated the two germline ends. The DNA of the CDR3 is TGTGCCAGCAGTTATTACCAGGGGAATGAAGCTTTCTCT. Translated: CASSYYQGNEAFS.